This TCR beta chain came from a study of blood T cell repertoires in COVID-19. Study at large: The United States, Italy and Spain were the sources of the acute and convalescent COVID-19 samples.

In the authors' methods: Using reference gene primer amplification, nucleated cell counts were estimated. Using immunoSEQ multiplex PCR, the repertoire was profiled, and TCRdb retains in-frame clones only, with some absent. The V and J calls and clone size are taken from that table; D and trimming were inferred from the DNA. The data show about 150,000 clones, roughly 90% seen once. Germline CDR1 SGHDT, CDR2 YYEEEE. The CDR3 is 18 amino acids. Trimming at V came to 0 bases and at J to 0 bases, leaving 5 bases not matched to a gene. The TCR comes from a human donor in a cohort sampled during active COVID-19. Material: peripheral blood. This chain joins TRBV5-6 and TRBJ2-3; TRBD2 matches 12 bases. The DNA of the CDR3 is TGTGCCAGCAGCTTGGGACTAGCGGGGGCACCTAGCACAGATACGCAGTATTTT. It encodes CASSLGLAGAPSTDTQYF.